The clone carrying this T cell receptor beta chain was found many times. These data belong to a study of early T cells in non-severe SARS-CoV-2 infection. A single record per CDR3 protein comes from TCRdb applying MiXCR to the 5' RACE reads. The sample records some 110,000 distinct CDR3 sequences, about 15% being singletons. This CDR3 spans 15 amino acids. V lost 4 bases and J lost 2, with 12 bases in between. Germline V lookup: CDR1 MNHEY, CDR2 SVGAGI. Material for sequencing was whole blood. The chain combines TRBV6-5 with TRBJ2-1; tentative D call: TRBD1 (6 bases). The sequence derives from an adult who was a healthcare worker with PCR-confirmed SARS-CoV-2 infection or an uninfected control (not recorded which). In DNA form, the CDR3 reads TGTGCCAGCAGTTGGGAAGGGGGAGCCTACAATGAGCAGTTCTTC. This encodes CASSWEGGAYNEQFF.